The 16 T cell receptor beta chains reported below all come from one sample, sequenced in a study of beta chain features in type 1 diabetes. Since all of the isolated RNA was reverse transcribed, expressed TCRB transcripts were what got sequenced. Sequenced by immunoSEQ multiplex PCR; TCRdb stores in-frame clones only, minus some. This sample has about 660,000 clones, with about 14% found just once. The study, taken as a whole, reports: Patients with Type 1 diabetes showed moderately but significantly shorter TCRB CDR3s in all four CD4+ subsets.

The antigens these receptors bind are not known. Sequences were obtained from naive CD4+ T cells from blood. All receptors derive from a young man with type 1 diabetes.

This clone was seen a handful of times. V usage is TRBV6-1 and J usage is TRBJ2-7, with D possibly TRBD1 on 5 matching bases. The CDR3 runs to 13 residues. Germline V gives CDR1 MNHNS, CDR2 SASEGT. Trimming left V 1 base short and J 5 bases short, with 9 bases between. DNA of the CDR3: TGTGCCAGCAGTGAAGAAAGGGGTCACGAGCAGTACTTC. Translation: CASSEERGHEQYF.

The chain joins TRBV7-9 to TRBJ1-2; D remains ambiguous. The CDR3 has 14 residues. V dropped 8 bases and J dropped 2 bases, with 15 bases sitting between them. In germline, CDR1 is SEHNR, CDR2 FQNEAQ (reference sequence). CDR3 region: CASSSWPANYGYTF. The CDR3 coding sequence is TGTGCCAGCTCCTCCTGGCCGGCCAACTATGGCTACACCTTC.

There are a few counts of this clone. V is TRBV27 and J is TRBJ2-2; D not certain. V was clipped by 8 bases and J by 5 bases, with 6 bases between them. CDR1 is MNHEY and CDR2 is SMNVEV in the germline V gene (reference sequence). The CDR3 runs 11 residues. The CDR3 here is CASEYTGELFF. Here the CDR3 DNA reads TGTGCCAGCGAATATACCGGGGAGCTGTTTTTT.

The gene calls are TRBV4-2 and TRBJ2-2; D is tentatively TRBD1 or TRBD2 (5 bases each). The CDR3 length is 17 residues. Germline loops: CDR1 LGHNA, CDR2 YNFKEQ. Trimming left V 0 bases short and J 0 bases short, with 11 bases between. CDR3 DNA sequence: TGTGCCAGCAGCCAAGATCCGAGGGGCCCGAACACCGGGGAGCTGTTTTTT. It yields the protein CASSQDPRGPNTGELFF.

The chain recombines TRBV9 with TRBJ2-7; possible D gene TRBD2, 5 bases. Germline V gene sequence: CDR1 SGDLS, CDR2 YYNGEE. Trimming shortened V by 1 base and J by 6 bases, and 14 bases separated the two germline ends. The CDR3 has 14 residues. The CDR3 DNA reads as TGTGCCAGCAGCGTATCCCCGGCCGAGGGCGAGCAGTACTTC. As protein: CASSVSPAEGEQYF. The full variable domain, with the rest looked up from reference TRBV9 and TRBJ2-7, is DSGVTQTPKHLITATGQRVTLRCSPRSGDLSVYWYQQSLDQGLQFLIQYYNGEERAKGNILERFSAQQFPDLHSELNLSSLELGDSALYFCASSVSPAEGEQYFGPGTRLTVT.

V and J are TRBV7-2 and TRBJ1-2; 8 bases map to TRBD1. The V gene end was trimmed by 5 bases and the J gene end by 6 bases; junction bases not matched to a gene: 8. Germline lookup yields CDR1 SGHTA and CDR2 FQGNSA. CDR3 length: 14 amino acids. CDR3 DNA: TGTGCCAGCAGCCATGACAGGGGAGAGGATGGCTACACCTTC. Protein sequence: CASSHDRGEDGYTF.

This chain links TRBV6-1 with TRBJ1-5, with D unclear. This CDR3 has 15 amino acids. Trimming left V 5 bases short and J 7 bases short, with 18 bases between. Germline-derived CDR1 and CDR2 are MNHNS and SASEGT. DNA of the CDR3: TGTGCCAGCAGTCTTTTCGGAGAACGGCGGCAGCCCCAGCATTTT. Encoded protein: CASSLFGERRQPQHF.

This sequence joins TRBV30 and TRBJ1-2; D unclear. In germline, CDR1 is GTSNPN, CDR2 SVGIG (reference sequence). CDR3 size: 14 residues. Trimming removed 7 bases from V and 2 bases from J, with 17 bases in between. The CDR3 DNA follows: TGTGCCTTACGGGTCAAGGGAGGAAACTATGGCTACACCTTC. This codes for CALRVKGGNYGYTF.

V is TRBV28 and J is TRBJ2-5, with 8 bases that match TRBD2. The CDR3 loop spans 14 amino acids. CDR1 and CDR2 (germline): MDHEN, SYDVKM. J was trimmed by 4 bases and V by 6 bases; bases with no gene match: 7. The CDR3 is CASSSGGLRETQYF. CDR3 DNA sequence: TGTGCCAGCAGCAGCGGGGGTTTAAGAGAGACCCAGTACTTC. The whole variable domain, filled in from reference TRBV28 and TRBJ2-5, reads DVKVTQSSRYLVKRTGEKVFLECVQDMDHENMFWYRQDPGLGLRLIYFSYDVKMKEKGDIPEGYSVSREKKERFSLILESASTNQTSMYLCASSSGGLRETQYFGPGTRLLVL.

The chain recombines TRBV7-9 with TRBJ1-1; no clear D gene. The germline V gene encodes CDR1 SEHNR and CDR2 FQNEAQ (reference sequence). CDR3 length: 13 residues. Trimming took off 6 bases at V and 3 bases at J, with 11 bases between the two ends. The CDR3 reads CASSFPRYTEAFF. The CDR3 DNA reads as TGTGCCAGCAGTTTCCCTCGATACACTGAAGCTTTCTTT.

V usage is TRBV5-4 and J usage is TRBJ2-7, with 11 bases fitting TRBD2. Germline trimming cut 1 base from V and 6 bases from J; bases unmatched to any gene: 6. CDR1 and CDR2 from the germline V gene are SGHNT and YYREEE (reference sequence). The CDR3 sequence is 15 residues long. The CDR3 region is CASSLTRLAGSEQYF. CDR3 bases: TGTGCCAGCAGCTTGACTCGACTAGCGGGGAGCGAGCAGTACTTC.

Written as DNA, the CDR3 is TGTGCCAGCAGCTCCTGGTTGGACACTGAAGCTTTCTTT. As protein: CASSSWLDTEAFF. The gene calls are TRBV7-9 and TRBJ1-1; D gene uncertain. Germline-derived CDR1 and CDR2 are SEHNR and FQNEAQ (reference sequence). This CDR3 has 13 residues. The V end was cut by 4 bases, the J end by 3 bases, with 9 bases between.

V and J are TRBV9 and TRBJ2-7; possibly TRBD2 for D (6 bases). The CDR3 is 14 residues long. V lost 4 bases to trimming and J lost 7 bases, with 18 bases between them. Germline V gene sequence: CDR1 SGDLS, CDR2 YYNGEE. CDR3 residues: CASSPRLAAGEQYF. The CDR3 nucleotides are TGTGCCAGCAGCCCCCGTTTAGCGGCGGGGGAGCAGTACTTC. Variable domain in full (rest from reference TRBV9 and TRBJ2-7): DSGVTQTPKHLITATGQRVTLRCSPRSGDLSVYWYQQSLDQGLQFLIQYYNGEERAKGNILERFSAQQFPDLHSELNLSSLELGDSALYFCASSPRLAAGEQYFGPGTRLTVT.

The V and J genes are TRBV10-3 and TRBJ1-5; a possible D gene is TRBD1 (5 bases). This CDR3 has 15 residues. V dropped 6 bases and J dropped 2 bases, with 14 bases sitting between them. Germline V lookup: CDR1 ENHRY, CDR2 SYGVKD. CDR3 sequence: CAISPGMHGNQPQHF. The CDR3 DNA follows: TGTGCCATCAGCCCAGGGATGCACGGCAATCAGCCCCAGCATTTT.

The V and J genes are TRBV7-9 and TRBJ1-4, with TRBD1 matching 11 bases. Germline V lookup: CDR1 SEHNR, CDR2 FQNEAQ (reference sequence). The CDR3 totals 14 residues. With V trimmed by 4 bases and J by 13 bases, 8 bases remained unmatched. The CDR3 reads CASSSGQGEMRLFF. As DNA, the CDR3 is TGTGCCAGCAGCTCGGGACAGGGGGAAATGAGACTGTTTTTT.

This rearrangement joins TRBV28 to TRBJ2-7; D may be TRBD1 (6 bases). Trimming stripped 5 bases from V and 3 bases from J, with 17 bases between. The CDR3 spans 15 residues. The germline CDR1 and CDR2 sequences are MDHEN and SYDVKM. CDR3 DNA: TGTGCCAGCAGTCTTACAGGGTTTACCTACTACGAGCAGTACTTC. Its protein product is CASSLTGFTYYEQYF.